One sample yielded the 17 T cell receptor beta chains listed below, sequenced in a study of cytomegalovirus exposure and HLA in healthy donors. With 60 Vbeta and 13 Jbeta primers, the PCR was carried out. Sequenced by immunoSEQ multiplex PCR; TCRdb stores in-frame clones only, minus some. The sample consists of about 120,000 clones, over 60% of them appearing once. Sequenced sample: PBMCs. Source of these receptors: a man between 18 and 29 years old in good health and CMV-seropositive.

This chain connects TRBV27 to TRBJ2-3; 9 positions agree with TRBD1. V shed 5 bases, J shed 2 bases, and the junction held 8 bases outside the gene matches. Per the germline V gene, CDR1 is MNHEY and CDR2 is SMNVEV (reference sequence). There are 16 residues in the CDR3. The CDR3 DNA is TGTGCCAGCAGTCTTGGACAGGGGAGGGTCACAGATACGCAGTATTTT. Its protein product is CASSLGQGRVTDTQYF.

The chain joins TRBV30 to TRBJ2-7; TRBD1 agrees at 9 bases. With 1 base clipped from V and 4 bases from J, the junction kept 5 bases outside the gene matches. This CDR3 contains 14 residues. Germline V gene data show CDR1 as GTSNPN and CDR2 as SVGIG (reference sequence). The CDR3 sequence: CAWSAGQGRYEQYF. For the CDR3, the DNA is TGTGCCTGGAGTGCTGGACAGGGGCGGTACGAGCAGTACTTC. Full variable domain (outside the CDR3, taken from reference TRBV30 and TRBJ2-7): SQTIHQWPATLVQPVGSPLSLECTVEGTSNPNLYWYRQAAGRGLQLLFYSVGIGQISSEVPQNLSASRPQDRQFILSSKKLLLSDSGFYLCAWSAGQGRYEQYFGPGTRLTVT.

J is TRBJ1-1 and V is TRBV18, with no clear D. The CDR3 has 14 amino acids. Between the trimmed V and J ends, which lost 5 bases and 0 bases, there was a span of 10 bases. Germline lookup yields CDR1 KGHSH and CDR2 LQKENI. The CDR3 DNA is TGTGCCAGCTCAACGCGCCAAATGAACACTGAAGCTTTCTTT. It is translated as CASSTRQMNTEAFF. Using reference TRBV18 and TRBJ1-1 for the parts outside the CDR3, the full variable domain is NAGVMQNPRHLVRRRGQEARLRCSPMKGHSHVYWYRQLPEEGLKFMVYLQKENIIDESGMPKERFSAEFPKEGPSILRIQQVVRGDSAAYFCASSTRQMNTEAFFGQGTRLTVV.

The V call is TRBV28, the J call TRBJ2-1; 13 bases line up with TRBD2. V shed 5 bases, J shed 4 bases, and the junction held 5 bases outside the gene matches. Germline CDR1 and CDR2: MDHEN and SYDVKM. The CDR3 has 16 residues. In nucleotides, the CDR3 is TGTGCCAGCAGTATACTAGCGGGGGGGTTTTACAATGAGCAGTTCTTC. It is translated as CASSILAGGFYNEQFF.

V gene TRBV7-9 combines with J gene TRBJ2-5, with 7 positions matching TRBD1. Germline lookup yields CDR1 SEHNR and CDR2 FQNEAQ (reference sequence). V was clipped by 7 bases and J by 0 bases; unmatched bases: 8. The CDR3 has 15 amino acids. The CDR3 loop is CASTQAGGYQETQYF. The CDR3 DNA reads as TGTGCCAGCACCCAGGCAGGGGGTTACCAAGAGACCCAGTACTTC.

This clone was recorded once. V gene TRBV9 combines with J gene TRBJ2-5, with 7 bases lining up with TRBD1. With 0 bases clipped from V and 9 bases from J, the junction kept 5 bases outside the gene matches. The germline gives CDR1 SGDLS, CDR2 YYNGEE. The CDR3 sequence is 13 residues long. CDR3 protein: CASSVVQGSPQYF. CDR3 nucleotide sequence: TGTGCCAGCAGCGTAGTACAGGGGAGCCCCCAGTACTTC.

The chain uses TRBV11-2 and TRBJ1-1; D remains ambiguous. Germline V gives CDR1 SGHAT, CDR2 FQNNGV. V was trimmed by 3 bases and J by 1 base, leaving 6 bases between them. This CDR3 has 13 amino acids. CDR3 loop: CASSFAQNTEAFF. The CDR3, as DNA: TGTGCCAGCAGCTTCGCGCAGAACACTGAAGCTTTCTTT.

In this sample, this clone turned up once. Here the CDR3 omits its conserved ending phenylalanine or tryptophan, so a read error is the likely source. CDR3 nucleotides: TGTGCCAGCAGCTTAGGGACAGGCTATGGCTACACCCTC. Encoded protein: CASSLGTGYGYTL. The chain links TRBV7-9 to TRBJ1-2; TRBD1 aligns across 7 bases. The CDR3 runs to 13 residues. CDR1 and CDR2 (germline): SEHNR, FQNEAQ (reference sequence). The V gene end was trimmed by 1 base and the J gene end by 4 bases; junction bases not matched to a gene: 0.

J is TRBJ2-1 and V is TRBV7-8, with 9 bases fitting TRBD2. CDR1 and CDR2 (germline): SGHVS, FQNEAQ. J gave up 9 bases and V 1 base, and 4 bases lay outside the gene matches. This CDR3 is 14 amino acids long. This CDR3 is CASSLGREGIEQFF. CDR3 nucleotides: TGTGCCAGCAGCTTAGGGCGGGAGGGCATTGAGCAGTTCTTC.

The CDR3 DNA reads TGTGCCAGCAGTGGGGACAGGGGGGGGGAGCTGTTTTTT. Translation: CASSGDRGGELFF. The chain links TRBV6-5 to TRBJ2-2; 11 bases are a match to TRBD1. Germline-derived CDR1 and CDR2 are MNHEY and SVGAGI. This CDR3 region has 13 residues. V shed 5 bases and J 8 bases; nucleotides not matched to a gene: 1.

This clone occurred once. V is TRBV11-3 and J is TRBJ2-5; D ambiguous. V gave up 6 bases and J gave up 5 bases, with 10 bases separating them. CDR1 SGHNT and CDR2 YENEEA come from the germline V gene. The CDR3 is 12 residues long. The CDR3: CASSMSPETQYF. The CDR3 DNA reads TGTGCCAGCAGTATGTCTCCCGAGACCCAGTACTTC.

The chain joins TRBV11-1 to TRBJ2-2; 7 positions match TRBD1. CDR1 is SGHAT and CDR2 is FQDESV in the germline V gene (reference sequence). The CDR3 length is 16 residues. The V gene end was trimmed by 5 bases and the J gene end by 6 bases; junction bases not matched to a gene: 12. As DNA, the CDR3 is TGTGCCAGCAGCCGCTGGGGGCAGGGGGTGGCCGGGGAGCTGTTTTTT. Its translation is CASSRWGQGVAGELFF.

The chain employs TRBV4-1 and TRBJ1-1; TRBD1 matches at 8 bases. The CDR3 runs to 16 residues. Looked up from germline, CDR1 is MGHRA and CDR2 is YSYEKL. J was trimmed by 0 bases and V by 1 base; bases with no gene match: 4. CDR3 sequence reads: CASSQVGTGMNTEAFF. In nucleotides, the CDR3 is TGCGCCAGCAGCCAAGTCGGGACAGGAATGAACACTGAAGCTTTCTTT.

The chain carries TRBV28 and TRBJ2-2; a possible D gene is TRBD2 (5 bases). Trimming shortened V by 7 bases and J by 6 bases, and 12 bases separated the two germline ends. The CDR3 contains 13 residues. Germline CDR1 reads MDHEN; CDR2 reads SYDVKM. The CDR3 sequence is CASTGPAAGELFF. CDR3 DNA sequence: TGTGCCAGCACTGGACCAGCGGCCGGGGAGCTGTTTTTT.

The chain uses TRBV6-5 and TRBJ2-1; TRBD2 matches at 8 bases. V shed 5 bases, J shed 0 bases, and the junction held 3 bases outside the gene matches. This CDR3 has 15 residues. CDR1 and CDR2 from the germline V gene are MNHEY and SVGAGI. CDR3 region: CASSHGRDSYNEQFF. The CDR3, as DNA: TGTGCCAGCAGTCACGGGAGGGACTCCTACAATGAGCAGTTCTTC.

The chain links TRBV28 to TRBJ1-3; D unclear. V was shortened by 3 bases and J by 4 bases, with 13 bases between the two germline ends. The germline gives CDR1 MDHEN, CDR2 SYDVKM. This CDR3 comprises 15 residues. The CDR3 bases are TGTGCCAGCAGTTTCCGGGGTTTGGGAGGAAACACCATATATTTT. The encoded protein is CASSFRGLGGNTIYF.

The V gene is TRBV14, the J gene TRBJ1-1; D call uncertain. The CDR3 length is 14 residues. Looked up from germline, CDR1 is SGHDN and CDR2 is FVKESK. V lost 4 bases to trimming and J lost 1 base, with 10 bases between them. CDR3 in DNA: TGTGCCAGCAGCCGGCCCTTTGGGAACACTGAAGCTTTCTTT. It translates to CASSRPFGNTEAFF.